The 10 T cell receptor beta chains in this list originate from one sample, sequenced in a study of T cell changes during pregnancy in multiple sclerosis. Here immunoSEQ multiplex PCR was the method, and the copy in TCRdb shows in-frame clones only, minus some. The top ten clones hold roughly 0.14% of a sample with about 75,000 clones, roughly 94% of them seen once. The starting material was CD4+ T cells from peripheral blood mononuclear cells, obtained after pregnancy. These receptors all stem from a female donor with multiple sclerosis, enrolled in a pregnancy study.

The chain combines TRBV6-9 with TRBJ2-7, with a weak D call TRBD2 (6 bases). Trimming removed 2 bases at V and 3 bases at J, with 11 bases between. Germline V gives CDR1 MNHGY, CDR2 SVAAGI. The CDR3 spans 14 residues. The CDR3 region is CASSYGGLYYEQYF. DNA of the CDR3: TGTGCCAGCAGTTATGGGGGACTTTACTACGAGCAGTACTTC.

This chain links TRBV9 with TRBJ2-3; D is ambiguous. This CDR3 region has 14 residues. Trimming removed 0 bases at V and 2 bases at J, with 7 bases between. The germline V gene has CDR1 SGDLS and CDR2 YYNGEE. The CDR3 DNA sequence: TGTGCCAGCAGCGTAGTCGGAGCCACAGATACGCAGTATTTT. Amino acid sequence: CASSVVGATDTQYF.

The chain has TRBV6-5 and TRBJ1-2; 8 bases agree with TRBD1. The CDR3 runs to 14 residues. CDR1 and CDR2 from the germline V gene are MNHEY and SVGAGI. Trimming took 2 bases from V and 4 from J; bases not matched to a gene: 3. As DNA, the CDR3 is TGTGCCAGCAGTTACGACAGGGGAATCTATGGCTACACCTTC. Translating it yields CASSYDRGIYGYTF.

J is TRBJ2-1 and V is TRBV29-1, with D perhaps matching TRBD2 (5 bases). The V end was cut by 7 bases, the J end by 4 bases, with 11 bases between. The CDR3 has 12 residues. CDR1 and CDR2 from the germline V gene are SQVTM and ANQGSEA. The CDR3 coding sequence is TGCAGCGCCCGAGGGTTTTACAATGAGCAGTTCTTC. Protein sequence: CSARGFYNEQFF.

The chain has TRBV11-2 and TRBJ1-1; maybe TRBD1 (5 bases). Trimming pared 4 bases from V and 4 bases from J, leaving 13 bases between. This CDR3 spans 14 amino acids. The germline CDR1 and CDR2 sequences are SGHAT and FQNNGV. CDR3 sequence reads: CASSSRVGVTEAFF. In DNA form, the CDR3 reads TGTGCCAGCAGCTCCAGGGTAGGAGTCACTGAAGCTTTCTTT. Based on the CDR3 plus reference TRBV11-2 and TRBJ1-1, the full variable domain is EAGVAQSPRYKIIEKRQSVAFWCNPISGHATLYWYQQILGQGPKLLIQFQNNGVVDDSQLPKDRFSAERLKGVDSTLKIQPAKLEDSAVYLCASSSRVGVTEAFFGQGTRLTVV.

The chain carries TRBV6-6 and TRBJ2-1; D ambiguous. V was trimmed by 0 bases and J by 5 bases, leaving 5 bases between them. The CDR3 consists of 13 residues. The germline gives CDR1 MNHNY, CDR2 SVGAGI (reference sequence). CDR3 residues: CASSYSGDNEQFF. Here the CDR3 DNA reads TGTGCCAGCAGTTACTCCGGTGACAATGAGCAGTTCTTC.

The V gene is TRBV4-2, the J gene TRBJ1-4; 8 positions match TRBD1. The germline V gene has CDR1 LGHNA and CDR2 YNFKEQ. The CDR3 contains 16 residues. With 5 bases clipped from V and 3 bases from J, the junction kept 8 bases outside the gene matches. For the CDR3, the DNA is TGTGCCAGCAGCTCCCGAGGGGGACAGGCTAATGAAAAACTGTTTTTT. Translated, it gives CASSSRGGQANEKLFF.

The rearrangement uses TRBV5-6 and TRBJ2-6; 8 bases are shared with TRBD1. Per germline, CDR1 SGHDT and CDR2 YYEEEE. CDR3 size: 19 residues. J gave up 2 bases and V 0 bases, and 10 bases lay outside the gene matches. The CDR3 spells CASSLVMGDRYAGANVLTF. As DNA, the CDR3 is TGTGCCAGCAGCTTGGTTATGGGGGACAGGTACGCTGGGGCCAACGTCCTGACTTTC.

This rearrangement joins TRBV28 to TRBJ2-7; possible D gene TRBD2, 7 bases. The CDR3 has 16 amino acids. V lost 5 bases and J lost 2, with 19 bases in between. Germline assignment: CDR1 MDHEN and CDR2 SYDVKM. This CDR3 is CASSPWGGAQPYEQYF. The CDR3 DNA follows: TGTGCCAGCAGTCCCTGGGGGGGGGCGCAGCCCTACGAGCAGTACTTC.

This rearrangement joins TRBV5-5 to TRBJ1-4, with D possibly matching TRBD1 (5 bases). V lost 4 bases, J lost 4 bases, and 14 bases lay in between. The CDR3 has 15 residues. Germline lookup yields CDR1 SGHKS and CDR2 YYEKEE (reference sequence). The CDR3 coding sequence is TGTGCCAGCAGCGAGGGCTGGGGGGATAATGAAAAACTGTTTTTT. It yields the protein CASSEGWGDNEKLFF.